In this sample, the clone carrying this TCR beta chain turned up many times. Arm-PCR of CDR3 regions and iRepertoire HTBI primers were the basis on which TCR beta libraries were built. TCRdb passed the multiplex PCR reads through MiXCR, listing each CDR3 protein once. The sample records about 460,000 distinct CDR3 sequences, approximately 14% being singletons. The sample's time point: newly diagnosed GD, antithyroid drugs for less than 3 months. Researchers made the TCR library from RNA that was extracted from PBMCs. This entry is derived from a study of regulatory T cells in long-lasting Graves disease. Trimming removed 2 bases from V and 0 bases from J, with 13 bases in between. CDR3 size: 16 residues. Germline CDR1 MGHRA, CDR2 YSYEKL. The sample was also linked to a second study, of T cells in Graves' hyperthyroidism and ophthalmopathy.

The TCR was taken from a woman aged 45-65 years with Graves disease. The chain recombines TRBV4-1 with TRBJ1-1; D gene uncertain. Sequenced here: peripheral blood mononuclear cells (PBMCs), sampled at new diagnosis, from a patient treated with antithyroid drugs. The CDR3 here is CASSQSRTAMNTEAFF. DNA for the CDR3: TGCGCCAGCAGCCAAAGCAGAACGGCGATGAACACTGAAGCTTTCTTT.